The 14 T cell receptor beta chains below come from one sample, sequenced in a study of blood T cell repertoires in COVID-19. Measured with immunoSEQ multiplex PCR; TCRdb has only the in-frame clones, and not every one. This sample has around 150,000 clones, with roughly 80% found just once. The sample comprised peripheral blood. The receptor source for this set is a woman older than 75 with acute or convalescent COVID-19.

The chain is built from TRBV5-1 and TRBJ2-7; TRBD2 aligns across 11 bases. This CDR3 is built from 16 residues. The V gene end was trimmed by 4 bases and the J gene end by 7 bases; junction bases not matched to a gene: 13. Germline lookup yields CDR1 SGHRS and CDR2 YFSETQ. CDR3 protein: CASSPLAGVQAGEQYF. The CDR3 bases are TGCGCCAGCAGCCCACTAGCGGGAGTACAGGCGGGTGAGCAGTACTTC.

The sample holds a few counts of this clone. The chain uses TRBV6-6 and TRBJ2-7; D is ambiguous. Per germline, CDR1 MNHNY and CDR2 SVGAGI (reference sequence). V shed 4 bases and J shed 0 bases, with 7 bases lying between them. CDR3 size: 13 residues. The CDR3 DNA is TGTGCCAGCAGTTCCGAGAGCTCCTACGAGCAGTACTTC. It specifies CASSSESSYEQYF.

The V call is TRBV5-1, the J call TRBJ2-5; D unclear. The V and J ends lost 0 bases and 0 bases respectively, with 9 bases between them. The CDR3 has 15 residues. CDR1 SGHRS and CDR2 YFSETQ come from the germline V gene. The CDR3 sequence is CASSLARLDQETQYF. CDR3 DNA: TGCGCCAGCAGCTTGGCACGGCTAGACCAAGAGACCCAGTACTTC.

The J gene is TRBJ2-2, the V gene TRBV30, with D possibly TRBD2 on 5 matching bases. The germline V and J ends were trimmed by 3 bases and 6 bases, with 11 bases remaining between them. Germline-derived CDR1 and CDR2 are GTSNPN and SVGIG (reference sequence). The CDR3 is 13 residues long. CDR3 in DNA: TGTGCCTGGAGCGGGGTTGGGGCCGGGGAGCTGTTTTTT. Translating it yields CAWSGVGAGELFF.

The J gene is TRBJ1-4, the V gene TRBV5-4; 7 bases fit TRBD1. The V segment lost 4 bases and the J segment 4 bases; nucleotides outside the gene matches: 7. CDR1 is SGHNT, CDR2 YYREEE, per germline (reference sequence). CDR3 length equals 15 residues. CDR3 residues: CASSPTGLGNEKLFF. The CDR3 DNA reads TGTGCCAGCAGCCCGACAGGGCTGGGTAATGAAAAACTGTTTTTT.

V is TRBV6-2 or TRBV6-3 and J is TRBJ1-1; D remains ambiguous. V was cut by 4 bases and J by 3 bases, with 18 bases left in between. CDR1 and CDR2 from the germline V gene are MNHEY and SVGEGT. The CDR3 has 16 amino acids. CDR3 in DNA: TGTGCCAGCAGTTCCCAGCTTCGGGGTCAGGACACTGAAGCTTTCTTT. Protein product: CASSSQLRGQDTEAFF.

The chain employs TRBV30 and TRBJ2-1; 13 bases match TRBD2. Germline CDR1 is GTSNPN and CDR2 is SVGIG (reference sequence). The CDR3 totals 15 residues. After removal of 5 bases from V and 9 bases from J, the junction contained 10 bases not matched to a gene. The CDR3 nucleotides are TGTGCCTGGGATGGACTAGCGGGAGTCTCGGGTGAGCAGTTCTTC. Protein sequence: CAWDGLAGVSGEQFF.

This clone was seen once. The CDR3 DNA reads as TGCGCCAGCAGCGAAGCAGGGGTTTGGACTGAAGCTTTCTTT. Amino acids: CASSEAGVWTEAFF. The chain combines TRBV10-1 with TRBJ1-1; D perhaps matches TRBD1 (6 bases). CDR3 length equals 14 residues. Trimming shortened V by 6 bases and J by 5 bases, and 16 bases separated the two germline ends. The germline V gene encodes CDR1 WNHNN and CDR2 SYGVQD (reference sequence).

Details on this clone: Other DNA sequences in the same sample also yield this CDR3. CDR3 in DNA: TGTGCCAGCAGCTCTCTAGGGGGGAACACTGAAGCTTTCTTT. Its protein product is CASSSLGGNTEAFF. The V gene is TRBV7-2, the J gene TRBJ1-1, with D possibly being TRBD1 (6 bases). The CDR3 has 14 residues. The V gene lost 4 bases and the J gene lost 1 base, with 10 bases spanning the gap. Germline values: CDR1 SGHTA, CDR2 FQGNSA.

The chain carries TRBV30 and TRBJ1-6; 10 positions agree with TRBD1. This CDR3 is built from 15 residues. Trimming cost V 0 bases and J 9 bases; bases outside gene matches: 5. Germline V CDR1 and CDR2: GTSNPN, SVGIG (reference sequence). The DNA of the CDR3 is TGTGCCTGGAGTGTATCGCGACAGGGGGCTTCACCCCTCCACTTT. Protein sequence: CAWSVSRQGASPLHF.

The chain carries TRBV9 and TRBJ2-2; TRBD2 might be the D (5 bases). V was shortened by 4 bases and J by 1 base, with 11 bases between the two germline ends. Germline-derived CDR1 and CDR2 are SGDLS and YYNGEE. This CDR3 contains 15 residues. CDR3 bases: TGTGCCAGCAGCAAGCGGACGGGGAACACCGGGGAGCTGTTTTTT. Its protein product is CASSKRTGNTGELFF.

The J gene is TRBJ1-1, the V gene TRBV9, with 8 nucleotides matching TRBD1. Germline CDR1 and CDR2: SGDLS and YYNGEE. With 2 bases clipped from V and 5 bases from J, the junction kept 14 bases outside the gene matches. This CDR3 has 17 amino acids. The CDR3, as DNA: TGTGCCAGCAGCGTCTCCGGGACAGGTGGTGGGGGGACTGAAGCTTTCTTT. This sequence encodes CASSVSGTGGGGTEAFF. The whole variable domain, filled in from reference TRBV9 and TRBJ1-1, reads DSGVTQTPKHLITATGQRVTLRCSPRSGDLSVYWYQQSLDQGLQFLIQYYNGEERAKGNILERFSAQQFPDLHSELNLSSLELGDSALYFCASSVSGTGGGGTEAFFGQGTRLTVV.

The rearrangement links TRBV5-1 to TRBJ2-3; 10 bases fit TRBD2. The J segment lost 5 bases and the V segment lost 2 bases, leaving 5 bases of the junction unmatched. The V gene's germline CDR1 is SGHRS and CDR2 YFSETQ. The CDR3 extends over 15 amino acids. The CDR3 DNA is TGCGCCAGCAGCTTAAGCGGGAGGGCCGGAGATACGCAGTATTTT. Protein sequence: CASSLSGRAGDTQYF. Filled out from reference TRBV5-1 and TRBJ2-3, the complete variable domain reads KAGVTQTPRYLIKTRGQQVTLSCSPISGHRSVSWYQQTPGQGLQFLFEYFSETQRNKGNFPGRFSGRQFSNSRSEMNVSTLELGDSALYLCASSLSGRAGDTQYFGPGTRLTVL.

In DNA, the CDR3 is TGCGCCAGCAGCCCGGGGGGAGGGAGTCAGCCCCAGCATTTT. Encoded protein: CASSPGGGSQPQHF. This chain joins TRBV5-1 and TRBJ1-5; tentative D call: TRBD1 (5 bases). The CDR3 is made up of 14 amino acids. CDR1 and CDR2 from the germline V gene are SGHRS and YFSETQ. Trimming stripped 4 bases from V and 6 bases from J, with 14 bases between. Filled out from reference TRBV5-1 and TRBJ1-5, the complete variable domain reads KAGVTQTPRYLIKTRGQQVTLSCSPISGHRSVSWYQQTPGQGLQFLFEYFSETQRNKGNFPGRFSGRQFSNSRSEMNVSTLELGDSALYLCASSPGGGSQPQHFGDGTRLSIL.